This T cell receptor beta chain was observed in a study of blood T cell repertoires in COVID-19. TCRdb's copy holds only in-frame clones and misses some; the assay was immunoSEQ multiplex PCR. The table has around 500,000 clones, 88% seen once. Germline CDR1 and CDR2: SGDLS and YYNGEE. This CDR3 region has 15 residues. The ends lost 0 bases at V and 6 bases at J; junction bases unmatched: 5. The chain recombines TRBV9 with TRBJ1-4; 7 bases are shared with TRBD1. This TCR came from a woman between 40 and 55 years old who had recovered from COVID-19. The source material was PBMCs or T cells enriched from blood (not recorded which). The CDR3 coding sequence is TGTGCCAGCAGCGTAGGGATAGGGGGCGATGAAAAACTGTTTTTT. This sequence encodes CASSVGIGGDEKLFF.